This is a list of T cell receptor beta chains from one sample in a study of blood T cells in healthy people across ages. In TCRdb, the 5' RACE reads were re-called with MiXCR into one record per CDR3 protein. The table has roughly 1,800,000 distinct CDR3 sequences, around half seen once; the top ten hold roughly 2.1%. Sequencing was performed on blood. The receptors derive from a woman in her thirties or forties in good health. The CDR3 runs from the conserved cysteine through the conserved F or W. The D gene is left open where the match is weak. The size field is filled for only some rows; it gives once, few, many or a size class.

J	size	D	length	V	CDR3	DNA
TRBJ2-7	-	-	17	TRBV7-2	CASSLEVGGKSSYEQYF	TGTGCCAGCAGCTTAGAAGTAGGGGGAAAAAGCTCCTACGAGCAGTACTTC
TRBJ1-5	-	-	15	TRBV4-3	CASSQEIDWSQPQHF	TGCGCCAGCAGCCAAGAAATTGACTGGAGTCAGCCCCAGCATTTT
TRBJ2-3	-	-	16	TRBV27	CASSFSSGAGTDTQYF	TGTGCCAGCAGTTTTTCGTCGGGGGCCGGCACAGATACGCAGTATTTT
TRBJ2-7	-	TRBD2	13	TRBV24-1	CAAGGKGRPEQYF	TGTGCCGCGGGGGGGAAGGGTAGACCCGAGCAGTACTTC
TRBJ2-5	-	TRBD1	15	TRBV4-2	CASSLQTGGFETQYF	TGTGCCAGCAGCCTACAGACAGGGGGGTTTGAGACCCAGTACTTC
TRBJ2-5	few	-	15	TRBV7-2	CASSLGGVPQETQYF	TGTGCCAGCAGCTTAGGTGGGGTCCCACAAGAGACCCAGTACTTC
TRBJ2-3	-	TRBD2	15	TRBV5-6	CASSLVASGADTQYF	TGTGCCAGCAGCTTGGTCGCTAGCGGGGCAGATACGCAGTATTTT
TRBJ1-4	-	-	16	TRBV20-1	CSASQFSGLTNEKLFF	TGCAGTGCTAGCCAATTTTCAGGTTTAACTAATGAAAAACTGTTTTTT
TRBJ2-5	-	-	15	TRBV6-5	CASSSPTAVGETQYF	TGTGCCAGCAGTTCACCGACCGCGGTGGGGGAGACCCAGTACTTC
TRBJ2-1	few	TRBD1	18	TRBV27	CASSLGAIDRGNYNEQFF	TGTGCCAGCAGCTTAGGGGCGATAGACAGGGGGAATTATAATGAGCAGTTCTTC
TRBJ2-3	once	-	15	TRBV5-1	CASSLMTGGTDTQYF	TGCGCCAGCAGCTTGATGACCGGGGGCACAGATACGCAGTATTTT
TRBJ2-1	-	TRBD2	17	TRBV7-9	CASSLGLAGGPSNEQFF	TGTGCCAGCAGCTTAGGACTAGCGGGGGGGCCATCCAATGAGCAGTTCTTC
TRBJ2-3	once	-	16	TRBV21-1	CASSNKAGGSTDTQYF	TGTGCCAGCAGCAATAAGGCGGGGGGTAGCACAGATACGCAGTATTTT
TRBJ2-1	-	TRBD2	17	TRBV29-1	CTLGGAGGRSSYNEQFF	TGCACCCTCGGAGGGGCGGGAGGTAGGAGCTCCTACAATGAGCAGTTCTTC
TRBJ2-5	-	-	15	TRBV3-1	CASSQGGGHLETQYF	TGTGCCAGCAGCCAAGGGGGTGGACACCTGGAGACCCAGTACTTC
TRBJ1-2	-	-	18	TRBV4-3	CASSQERSQSLTNYGYTF	TGCGCCAGCAGCCAAGAAAGAAGTCAGTCCCTCACTAACTATGGCTACACCTTC
TRBJ2-3	-	-	14	TRBV6-5	CACSYGVGTDTQYF	TGTGCCTGCAGTTACGGGGTCGGCACAGATACGCAGTATTTT
TRBJ2-1	-	-	13	TRBV11-2	CASSFEGLNEQFF	TGTGCCAGCAGCTTTGAGGGCCTCAATGAGCAGTTCTTC
TRBJ2-7	-	TRBD2	15	TRBV5-1	CASSLVEGGNGEQYF	TGCGCCAGCAGCCTGGTAGAGGGAGGGAACGGTGAGCAGTACTTC
TRBJ2-7	-	-	13	TRBV7-2	CASSLERVGEQYF	TGTGCCAGCAGCTTAGAGAGGGTGGGCGAGCAGTACTTC
TRBJ2-1	-	-	13	TRBV5-1	CASGGTEGNEQFF	TGCGCCAGCGGGGGGACAGAGGGGAATGAGCAGTTCTTC
TRBJ1-2	once	-	12	TRBV6-5	CATGLPNYDYTF	TGTGCCACAGGGCTTCCTAACTATGACTACACCTTC
TRBJ2-1	once	TRBD2	15	TRBV7-9	CASSLFERGGREQFF	TGTGCCAGCAGCTTATTCGAGCGGGGGGGCCGTGAGCAGTTCTTC
TRBJ2-5	-	-	14	TRBV7-9	CASSRGLRGETQYF	TGTGCCAGCAGCCGGGGGCTCCGAGGAGAGACCCAGTACTTC
TRBJ2-4	-	-	13	TRBV28	CASSFGGLDIQYF	TGTGCCAGCAGTTTCGGTGGGCTAGACATTCAGTACTTC
TRBJ2-7	-	TRBD2	15	TRBV6-2/TRBV6-3	CASTVRASGPHEQYF	TGTGCCAGCACCGTTCGGGCTAGCGGACCCCACGAGCAGTACTTC